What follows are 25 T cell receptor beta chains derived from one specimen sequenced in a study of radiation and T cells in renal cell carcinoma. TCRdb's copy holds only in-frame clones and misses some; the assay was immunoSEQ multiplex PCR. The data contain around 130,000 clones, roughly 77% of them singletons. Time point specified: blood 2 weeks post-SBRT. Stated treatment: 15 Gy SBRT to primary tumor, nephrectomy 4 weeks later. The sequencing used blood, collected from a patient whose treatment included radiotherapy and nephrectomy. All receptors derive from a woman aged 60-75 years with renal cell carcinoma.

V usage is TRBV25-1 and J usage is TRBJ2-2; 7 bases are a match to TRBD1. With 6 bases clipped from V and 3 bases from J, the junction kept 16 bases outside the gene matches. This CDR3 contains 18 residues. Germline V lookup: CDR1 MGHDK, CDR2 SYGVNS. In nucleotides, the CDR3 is TGTGCCAGCAGCTACCGGGACAGCCATTATAGGGACACCGGGGAGCTGTTTTTT. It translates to CASSYRDSHYRDTGELFF.

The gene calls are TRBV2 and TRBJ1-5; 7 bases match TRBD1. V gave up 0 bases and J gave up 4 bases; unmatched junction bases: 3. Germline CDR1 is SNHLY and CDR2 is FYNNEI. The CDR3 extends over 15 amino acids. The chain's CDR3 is CASSEARTGNQPQHF. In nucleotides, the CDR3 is TGTGCCAGCAGTGAAGCTAGGACAGGTAATCAGCCCCAGCATTTT.

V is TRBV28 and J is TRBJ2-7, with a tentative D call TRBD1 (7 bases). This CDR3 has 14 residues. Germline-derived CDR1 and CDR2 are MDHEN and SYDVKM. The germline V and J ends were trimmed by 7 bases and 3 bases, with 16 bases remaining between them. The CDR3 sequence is CASNPGDRVYEQYF. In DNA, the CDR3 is TGTGCCAGCAACCCGGGGGACAGAGTCTACGAGCAGTACTTC.

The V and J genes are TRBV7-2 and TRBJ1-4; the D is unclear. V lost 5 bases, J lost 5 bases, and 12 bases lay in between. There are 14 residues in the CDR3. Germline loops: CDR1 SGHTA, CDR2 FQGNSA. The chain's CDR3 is CASSPVVRNEKLFF. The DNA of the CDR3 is TGTGCCAGCAGCCCTGTCGTGAGGAATGAAAAACTGTTTTTT.

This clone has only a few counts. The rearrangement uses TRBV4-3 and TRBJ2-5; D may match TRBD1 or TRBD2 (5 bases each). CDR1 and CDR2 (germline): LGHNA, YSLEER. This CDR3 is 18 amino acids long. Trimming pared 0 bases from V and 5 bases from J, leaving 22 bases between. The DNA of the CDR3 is TGCGCCAGCAGCCAAGATCGGACTGGGGCGCTGGAGACGGAGACCCAGTACTTC. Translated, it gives CASSQDRTGALETETQYF.

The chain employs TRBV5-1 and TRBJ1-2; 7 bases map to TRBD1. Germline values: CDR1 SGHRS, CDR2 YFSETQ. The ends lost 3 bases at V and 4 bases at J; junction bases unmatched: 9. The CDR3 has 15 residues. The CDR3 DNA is TGCGCCAGCAGCTCGACAGGGTTGAGGGTCTATGGCTACACCTTC. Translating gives CASSSTGLRVYGYTF.

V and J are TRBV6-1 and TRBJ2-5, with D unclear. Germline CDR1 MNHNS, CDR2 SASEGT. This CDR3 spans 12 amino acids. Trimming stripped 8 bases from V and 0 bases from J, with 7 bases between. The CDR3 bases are TGTGCCAGCGATCTCTACCAAGAGACCCAGTACTTC. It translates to CASDLYQETQYF.

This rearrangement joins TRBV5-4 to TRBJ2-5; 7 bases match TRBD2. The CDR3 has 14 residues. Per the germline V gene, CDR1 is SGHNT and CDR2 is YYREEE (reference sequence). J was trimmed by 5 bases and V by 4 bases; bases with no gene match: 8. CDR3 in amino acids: CASSATGGGETQYF. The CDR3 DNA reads TGTGCCAGCAGCGCGACGGGGGGTGGGGAGACCCAGTACTTC.

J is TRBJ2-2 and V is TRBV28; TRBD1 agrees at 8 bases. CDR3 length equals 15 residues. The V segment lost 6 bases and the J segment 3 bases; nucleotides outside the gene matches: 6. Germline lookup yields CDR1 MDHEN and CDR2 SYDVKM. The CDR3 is CASRDGTGYTGELFF. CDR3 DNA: TGTGCCAGCAGGGATGGGACAGGATACACCGGGGAGCTGTTTTTT.

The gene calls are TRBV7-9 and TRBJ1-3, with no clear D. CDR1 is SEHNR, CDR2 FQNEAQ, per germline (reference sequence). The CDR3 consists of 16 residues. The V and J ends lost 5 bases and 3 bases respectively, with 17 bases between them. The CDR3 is CASSLQASFVGNTIYF. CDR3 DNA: TGTGCCAGCAGCCTCCAAGCAAGTTTCGTTGGAAACACCATATATTTT.

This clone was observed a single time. The CDR3 sequence: CASSLTASEPRSGNTIYF. CDR3 nucleotide sequence: TGCGCCAGCAGCTTGACGGCGTCCGAACCTCGCTCTGGAAACACCATATATTTT. This chain connects TRBV5-1 to TRBJ1-3; D ambiguous. Germline V CDR1 and CDR2: SGHRS, YFSETQ. This CDR3 region has 18 residues. V gave up 1 base and J gave up 0 bases, with 17 bases separating them.

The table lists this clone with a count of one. This chain's CDR3 is CASSLAAGALNYGYTF. CDR3 DNA: TGTGCCAGCAGCTTAGCGGCGGGGGCGCTTAACTATGGCTACACCTTC. The chain links TRBV7-6 to TRBJ1-2; possible D gene TRBD1, 6 bases. The germline gives CDR1 SGHVS, CDR2 FNYEAQ. Trimming shortened V by 0 bases and J by 1 base, and 12 bases separated the two germline ends. The CDR3 spans 16 residues.

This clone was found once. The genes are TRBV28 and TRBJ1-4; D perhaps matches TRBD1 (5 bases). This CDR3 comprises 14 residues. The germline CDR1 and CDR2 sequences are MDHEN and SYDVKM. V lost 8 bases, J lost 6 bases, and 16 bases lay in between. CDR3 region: CASRDTGRDEKLFF. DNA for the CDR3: TGTGCCAGCCGAGACACAGGACGCGATGAAAAACTGTTTTTT.

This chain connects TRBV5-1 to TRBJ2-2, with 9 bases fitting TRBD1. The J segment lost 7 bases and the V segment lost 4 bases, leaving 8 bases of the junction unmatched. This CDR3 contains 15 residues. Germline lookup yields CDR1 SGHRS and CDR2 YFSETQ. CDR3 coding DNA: TGCGCCAGCAGCCCCACGACAGGGGGGGACGGGGAGCTGTTTTTT. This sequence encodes CASSPTTGGDGELFF. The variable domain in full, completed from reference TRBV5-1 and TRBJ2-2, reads KAGVTQTPRYLIKTRGQQVTLSCSPISGHRSVSWYQQTPGQGLQFLFEYFSETQRNKGNFPGRFSGRQFSNSRSEMNVSTLELGDSALYLCASSPTTGGDGELFFGEGSRLTVL.

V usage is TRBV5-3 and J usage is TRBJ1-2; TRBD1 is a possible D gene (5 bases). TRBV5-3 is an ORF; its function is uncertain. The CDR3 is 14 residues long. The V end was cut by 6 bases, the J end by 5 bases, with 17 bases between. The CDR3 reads CARKSSTGGYGYTF. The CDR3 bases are TGTGCCAGAAAATCTTCTACAGGCGGTTATGGCTACACCTTC.

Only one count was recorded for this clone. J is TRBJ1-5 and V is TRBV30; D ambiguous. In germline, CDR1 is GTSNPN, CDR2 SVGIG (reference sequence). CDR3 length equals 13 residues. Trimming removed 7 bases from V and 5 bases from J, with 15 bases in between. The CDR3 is CASSGLFDQPQHF. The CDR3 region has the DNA TGTGCCTCTTCCGGACTGTTCGATCAGCCCCAGCATTTT.

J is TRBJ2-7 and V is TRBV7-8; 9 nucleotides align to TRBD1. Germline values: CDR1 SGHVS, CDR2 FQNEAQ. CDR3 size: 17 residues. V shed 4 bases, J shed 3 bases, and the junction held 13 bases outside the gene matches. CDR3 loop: CASSSPPTGGGYYEQYF. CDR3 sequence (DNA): TGTGCCAGCAGCTCCCCCCCGACAGGGGGTGGCTACTACGAGCAGTACTTC.

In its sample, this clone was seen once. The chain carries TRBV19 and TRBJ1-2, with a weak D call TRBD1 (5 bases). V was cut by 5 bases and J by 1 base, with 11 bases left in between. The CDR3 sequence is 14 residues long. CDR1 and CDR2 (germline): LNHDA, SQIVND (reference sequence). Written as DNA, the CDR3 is TGTGCCAGTAGTCGCACAGGCGATAACTATGGCTACACCTTC. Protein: CASSRTGDNYGYTF.

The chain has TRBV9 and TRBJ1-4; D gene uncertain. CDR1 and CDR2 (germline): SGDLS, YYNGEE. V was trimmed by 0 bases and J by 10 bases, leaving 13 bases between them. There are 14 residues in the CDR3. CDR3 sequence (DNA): TGTGCCAGCAGCGTAGCTCCTATATCCTCAAAACTGTTTTTT. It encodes CASSVAPISSKLFF.

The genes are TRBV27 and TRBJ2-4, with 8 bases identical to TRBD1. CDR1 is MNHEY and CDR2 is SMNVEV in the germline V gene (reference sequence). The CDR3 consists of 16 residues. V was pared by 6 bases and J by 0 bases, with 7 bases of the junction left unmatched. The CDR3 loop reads CASSTLGQVAKNIQYF. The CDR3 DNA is TGTGCCAGCAGCACTTTGGGACAGGTAGCCAAAAACATTCAGTACTTC.

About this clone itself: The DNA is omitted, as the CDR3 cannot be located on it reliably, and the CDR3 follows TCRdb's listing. The CDR3 is CASSLEREGSYGYTF. V gene TRBV27 combines with J gene TRBJ1-2. With termini counted, the CDR3 has 15 amino acids. Germline assignment: CDR1 MNHEY and CDR2 SMNVEV (reference sequence).

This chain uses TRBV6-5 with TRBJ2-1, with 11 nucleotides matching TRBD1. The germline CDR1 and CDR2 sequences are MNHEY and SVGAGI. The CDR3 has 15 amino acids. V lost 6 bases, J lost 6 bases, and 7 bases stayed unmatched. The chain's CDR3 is CASSPGTGGSNEQFF. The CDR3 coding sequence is TGTGCCAGCAGCCCCGGGACAGGGGGAAGCAATGAGCAGTTCTTC.

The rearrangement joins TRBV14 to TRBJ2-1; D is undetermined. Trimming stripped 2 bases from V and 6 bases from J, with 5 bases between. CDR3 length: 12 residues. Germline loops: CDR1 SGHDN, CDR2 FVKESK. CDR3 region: CASSQSSNEQFF. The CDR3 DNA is TGTGCCAGCAGCCAAAGTAGCAATGAGCAGTTCTTC.

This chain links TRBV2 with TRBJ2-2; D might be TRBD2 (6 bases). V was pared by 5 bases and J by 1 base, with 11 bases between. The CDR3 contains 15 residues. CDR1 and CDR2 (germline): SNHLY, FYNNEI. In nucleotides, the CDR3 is TGTGCCAGCAGTCAGGGACTTCTGAACACCGGGGAGCTGTTTTTT. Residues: CASSQGLLNTGELFF.

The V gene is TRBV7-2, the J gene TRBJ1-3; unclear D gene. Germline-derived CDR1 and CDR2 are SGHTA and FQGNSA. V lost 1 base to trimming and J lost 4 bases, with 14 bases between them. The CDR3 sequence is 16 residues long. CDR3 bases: TGTGCCAGCAGCTTAGTGGGCGGTTCAACGGGAAACACCATATATTTT. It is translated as CASSLVGGSTGNTIYF.